This TCR beta chain emerged from a study of beta chain features in type 1 diabetes. The CDR3 covers 16 residues. V gave up 4 bases and J gave up 9 bases; unmatched junction bases: 10. In germline, CDR1 is MNHNY, CDR2 SVGAGI (reference sequence). cDNA synthesis used the whole RNA isolate, giving expressed TCRB sequences. An average of about 3.6 million reads was obtained for naive, central memory and regulatory T cell samples. Profiled with immunoSEQ multiplex PCR; TCRdb holds only in-frame clones, not every one. This table has about 260,000 clones, about a fifth appearing once. Concerning this clone: Antigen specificity is unknown.

Notes on the study in general: Shortening that was moderate but significant affected the TCRB CDR3s of Type 1 diabetes patients in all four CD4+ subsets.

This rearrangement joins TRBV6-6 to TRBJ1-6, with 9 bases fitting TRBD1. Sequences were obtained from naive CD4+ T cells from blood. This sequence originates from a woman in her thirties or forties with type 1 diabetes. Written as DNA, the CDR3 is TGTGCCAGCAGTTTCGGGACAGGGAGGGCCGGTTCACCCCTCCACTTT. Translation gives CASSFGTGRAGSPLHF.